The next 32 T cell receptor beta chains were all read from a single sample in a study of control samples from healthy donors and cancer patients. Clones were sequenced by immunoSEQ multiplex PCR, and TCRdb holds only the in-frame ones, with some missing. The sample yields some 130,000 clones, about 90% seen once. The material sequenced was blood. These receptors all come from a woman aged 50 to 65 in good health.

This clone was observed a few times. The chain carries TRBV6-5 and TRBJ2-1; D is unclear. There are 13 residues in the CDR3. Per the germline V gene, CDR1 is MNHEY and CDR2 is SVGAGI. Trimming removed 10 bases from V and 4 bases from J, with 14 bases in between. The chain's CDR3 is CAITQNIYNEQFF. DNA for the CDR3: TGTGCCATAACTCAAAACATATACAATGAGCAGTTCTTC.

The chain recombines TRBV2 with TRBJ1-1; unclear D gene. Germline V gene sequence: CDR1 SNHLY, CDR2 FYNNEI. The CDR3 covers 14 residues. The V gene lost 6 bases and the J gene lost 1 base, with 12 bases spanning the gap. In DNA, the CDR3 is TGTGCCAGCAGACTTGCCCAGCAGAACACTGAAGCTTTCTTT. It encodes CASRLAQQNTEAFF.

CDR3 sequence (DNA): TGCGCCAGCAGCTTAGAGTGGGGTGTCACTGAAGCTTTCTTT. This sequence encodes CASSLEWGVTEAFF. The chain employs TRBV5-1 and TRBJ1-1; D not certain. The V end lost 2 bases, the J end lost 4 bases, and 12 bases lay between the germline ends. Germline CDR1 and CDR2: SGHRS and YFSETQ. CDR3 length: 14 residues.

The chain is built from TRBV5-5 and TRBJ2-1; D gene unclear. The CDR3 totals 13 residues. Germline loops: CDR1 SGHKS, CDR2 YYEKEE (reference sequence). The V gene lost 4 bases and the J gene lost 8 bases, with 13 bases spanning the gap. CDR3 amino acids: CASSPVPAYEQFF. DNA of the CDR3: TGTGCCAGCAGCCCGGTCCCGGCCTATGAGCAGTTCTTC.

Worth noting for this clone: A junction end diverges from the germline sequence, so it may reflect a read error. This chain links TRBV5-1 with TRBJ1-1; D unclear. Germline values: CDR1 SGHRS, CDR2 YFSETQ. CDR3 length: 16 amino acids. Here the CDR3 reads CASSLEIGRTNAEAFF. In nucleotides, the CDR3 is TGCGCCAGCAGCTTGGAAATTGGCAGGACGAACGCTGAAGCTTTCTTT. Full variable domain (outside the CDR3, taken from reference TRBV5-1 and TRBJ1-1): KAGVTQTPRYLIKTRGQQVTLSCSPISGHRSVSWYQQTPGQGLQFLFEYFSETQRNKGNFPGRFSGRQFSNSRSEMNVSTLELGDSALYLCASSLEIGRTNAEAFFGQGTRLTVV.

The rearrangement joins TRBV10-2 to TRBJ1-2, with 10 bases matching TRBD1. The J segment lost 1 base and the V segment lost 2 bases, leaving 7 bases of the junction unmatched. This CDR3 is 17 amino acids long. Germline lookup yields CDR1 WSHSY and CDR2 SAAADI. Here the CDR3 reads CASSERDRGVFNYGYTF. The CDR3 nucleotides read TGCGCCAGCAGTGAGCGGGACAGGGGAGTATTTAACTATGGCTACACCTTC.

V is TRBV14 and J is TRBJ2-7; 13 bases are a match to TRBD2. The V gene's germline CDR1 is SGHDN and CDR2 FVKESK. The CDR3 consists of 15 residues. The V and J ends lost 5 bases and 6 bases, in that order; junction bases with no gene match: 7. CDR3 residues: CASSARLAGGGEQYF. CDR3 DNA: TGTGCCAGCAGCGCCCGACTAGCGGGAGGCGGCGAGCAGTACTTC.

The CDR3 nucleotides are TGTGCCACCAGGCATGGGGTAGCGGGGGGACCCTACGAGCAGTACTTC. Residues: CATRHGVAGGPYEQYF. This chain links TRBV19 with TRBJ2-7; 10 nucleotides align to TRBD2. CDR3 length equals 16 residues. Unmatched junction bases numbered 14, after V lost 10 bases and J lost 2 bases. Germline V CDR1 and CDR2: LNHDA, SQIVND (reference sequence).

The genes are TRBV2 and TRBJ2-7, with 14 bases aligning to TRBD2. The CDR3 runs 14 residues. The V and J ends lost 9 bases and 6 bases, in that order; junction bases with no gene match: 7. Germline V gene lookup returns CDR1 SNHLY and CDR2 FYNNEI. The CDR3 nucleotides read TGTGCCAGTGGACTAGCGGGAGGCCCGGGCGAGCAGTACTTC. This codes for CASGLAGGPGEQYF.

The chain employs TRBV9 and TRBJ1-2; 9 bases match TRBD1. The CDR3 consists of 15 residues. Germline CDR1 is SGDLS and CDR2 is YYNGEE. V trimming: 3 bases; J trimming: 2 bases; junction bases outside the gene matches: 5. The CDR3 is CASSGYGTGNYGYTF. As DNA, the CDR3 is TGTGCCAGCAGCGGTTACGGGACAGGGAACTATGGCTACACCTTC.

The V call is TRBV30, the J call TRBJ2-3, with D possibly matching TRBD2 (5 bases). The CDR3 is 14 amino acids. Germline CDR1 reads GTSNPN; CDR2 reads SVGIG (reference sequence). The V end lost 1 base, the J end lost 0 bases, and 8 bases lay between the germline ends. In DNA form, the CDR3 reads TGTGCCTGGAGTGCGGGATTTAGCACAGATACGCAGTATTTT. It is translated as CAWSAGFSTDTQYF.

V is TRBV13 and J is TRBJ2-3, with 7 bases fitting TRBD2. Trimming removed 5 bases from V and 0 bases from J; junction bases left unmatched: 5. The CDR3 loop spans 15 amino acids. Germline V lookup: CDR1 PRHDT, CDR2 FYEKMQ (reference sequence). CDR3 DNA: TGTGCCAGCAGCCCCCGCGGGGGTAGCACAGATACGCAGTATTTT. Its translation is CASSPRGGSTDTQYF.

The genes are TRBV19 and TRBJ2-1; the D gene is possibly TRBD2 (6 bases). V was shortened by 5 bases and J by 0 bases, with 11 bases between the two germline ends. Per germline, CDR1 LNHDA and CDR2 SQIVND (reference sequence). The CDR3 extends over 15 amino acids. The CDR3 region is CASSPAGSSYNEQFF. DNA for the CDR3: TGTGCCAGTAGTCCCGCGGGGAGCTCCTACAATGAGCAGTTCTTC.

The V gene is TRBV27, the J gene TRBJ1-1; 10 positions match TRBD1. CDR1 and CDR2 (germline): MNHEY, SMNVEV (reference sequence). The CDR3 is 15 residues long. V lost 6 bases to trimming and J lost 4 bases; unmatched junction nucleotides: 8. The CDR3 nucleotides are TGTGCCAGCAGGAAGGGACAGGGGTTGGTCACTGAAGCTTTCTTT. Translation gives CASRKGQGLVTEAFF.

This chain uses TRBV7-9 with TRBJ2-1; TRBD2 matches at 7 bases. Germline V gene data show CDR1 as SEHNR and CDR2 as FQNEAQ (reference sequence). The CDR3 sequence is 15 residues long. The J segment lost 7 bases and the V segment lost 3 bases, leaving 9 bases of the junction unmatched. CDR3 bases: TGTGCCAGCAGCTTCCGCGGGAGCTTAGGAAATGAGCAGTTCTTC. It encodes CASSFRGSLGNEQFF.

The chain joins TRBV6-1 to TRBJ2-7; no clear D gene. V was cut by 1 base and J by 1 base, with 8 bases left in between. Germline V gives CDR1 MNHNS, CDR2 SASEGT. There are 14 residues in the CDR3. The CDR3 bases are TGTGCCAGCAGTGAAGATTTTAGATCCTACGAGCAGTACTTC. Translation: CASSEDFRSYEQYF.

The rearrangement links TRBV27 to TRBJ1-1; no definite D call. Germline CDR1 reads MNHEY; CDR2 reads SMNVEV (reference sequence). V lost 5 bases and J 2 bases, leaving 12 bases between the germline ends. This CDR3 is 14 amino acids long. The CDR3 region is CASSPATYNTEAFF. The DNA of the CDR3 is TGTGCCAGCAGTCCCGCGACATATAACACTGAAGCTTTCTTT.

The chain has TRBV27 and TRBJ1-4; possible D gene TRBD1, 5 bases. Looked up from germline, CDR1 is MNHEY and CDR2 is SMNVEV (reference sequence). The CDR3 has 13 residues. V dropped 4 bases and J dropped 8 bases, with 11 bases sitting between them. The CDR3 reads CASSWGVREKLFF. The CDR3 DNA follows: TGTGCCAGCAGTTGGGGGGTAAGGGAAAAACTGTTTTTT.

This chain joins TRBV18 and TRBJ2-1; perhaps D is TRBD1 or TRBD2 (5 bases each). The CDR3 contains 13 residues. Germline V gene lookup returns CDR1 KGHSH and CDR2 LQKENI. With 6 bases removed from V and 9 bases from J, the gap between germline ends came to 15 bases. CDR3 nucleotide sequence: TGTGCCAGCTCCGGGGACCTCGTTCCTGAGCAGTTCTTC. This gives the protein CASSGDLVPEQFF.

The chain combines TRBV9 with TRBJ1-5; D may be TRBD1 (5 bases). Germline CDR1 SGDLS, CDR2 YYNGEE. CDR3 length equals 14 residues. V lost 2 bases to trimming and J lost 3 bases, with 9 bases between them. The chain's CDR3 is CASSVGGPNQPQHF. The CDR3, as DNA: TGTGCCAGCAGCGTGGGGGGTCCCAATCAGCCCCAGCATTTT. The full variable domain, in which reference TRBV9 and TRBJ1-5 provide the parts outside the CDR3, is DSGVTQTPKHLITATGQRVTLRCSPRSGDLSVYWYQQSLDQGLQFLIQYYNGEERAKGNILERFSAQQFPDLHSELNLSSLELGDSALYFCASSVGGPNQPQHFGDGTRLSIL.

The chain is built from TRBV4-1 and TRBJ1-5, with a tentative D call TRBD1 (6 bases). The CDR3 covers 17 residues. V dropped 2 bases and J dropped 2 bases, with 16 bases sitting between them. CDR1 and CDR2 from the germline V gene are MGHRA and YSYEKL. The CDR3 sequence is CASSQLIGGGGNQPQHF. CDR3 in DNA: TGCGCCAGCAGCCAACTAATTGGGGGGGGCGGCAATCAGCCCCAGCATTTT.

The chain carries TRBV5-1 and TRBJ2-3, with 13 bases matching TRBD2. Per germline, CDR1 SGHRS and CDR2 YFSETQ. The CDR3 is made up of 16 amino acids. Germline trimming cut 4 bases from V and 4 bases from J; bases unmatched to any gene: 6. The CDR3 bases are TGCGCCAGCAGCCTCTTAACTAGCGGGGGGGCAGATACGCAGTATTTT. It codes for CASSLLTSGGADTQYF.

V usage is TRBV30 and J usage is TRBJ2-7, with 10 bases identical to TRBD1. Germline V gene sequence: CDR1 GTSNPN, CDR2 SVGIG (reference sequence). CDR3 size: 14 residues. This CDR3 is CAGGQGIRLYEQYF. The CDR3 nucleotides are TGTGCGGGGGGACAGGGGATACGTCTCTACGAGCAGTACTTC.

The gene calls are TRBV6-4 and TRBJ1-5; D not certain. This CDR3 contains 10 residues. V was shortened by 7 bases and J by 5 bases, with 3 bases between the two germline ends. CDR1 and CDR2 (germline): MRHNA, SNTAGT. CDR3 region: CASTYQPQHF. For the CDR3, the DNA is TGTGCCAGCACCTATCAGCCCCAGCATTTT.

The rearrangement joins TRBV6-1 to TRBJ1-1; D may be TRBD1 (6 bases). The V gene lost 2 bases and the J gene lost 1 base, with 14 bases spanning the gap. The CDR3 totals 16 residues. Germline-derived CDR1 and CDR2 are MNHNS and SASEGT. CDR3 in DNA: TGTGCCAGCAGTGAATCGAGGAACAGGGCGAACACTGAAGCTTTCTTT. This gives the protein CASSESRNRANTEAFF.

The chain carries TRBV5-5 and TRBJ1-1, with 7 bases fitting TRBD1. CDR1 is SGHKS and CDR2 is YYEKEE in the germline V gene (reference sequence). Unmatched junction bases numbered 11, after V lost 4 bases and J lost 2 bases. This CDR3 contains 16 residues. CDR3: CASSRAGTDINTEAFF. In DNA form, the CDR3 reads TGTGCCAGCAGCAGGGCCGGGACAGATATTAACACTGAAGCTTTCTTT. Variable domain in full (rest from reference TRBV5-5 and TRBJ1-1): DAGVTQSPTHLIKTRGQQVTLRCSPISGHKSVSWYQQVLGQGPQFIFQYYEKEERGRGNFPDRFSARQFPNYSSELNVNALLLGDSALYLCASSRAGTDINTEAFFGQGTRLTVV.

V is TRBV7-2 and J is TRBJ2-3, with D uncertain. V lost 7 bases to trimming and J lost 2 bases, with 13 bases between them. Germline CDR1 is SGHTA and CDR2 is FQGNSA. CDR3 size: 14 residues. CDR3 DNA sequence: TGTGCCAGCACCCGCACGCGGACCACAGATACGCAGTATTTT. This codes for CASTRTRTTDTQYF.

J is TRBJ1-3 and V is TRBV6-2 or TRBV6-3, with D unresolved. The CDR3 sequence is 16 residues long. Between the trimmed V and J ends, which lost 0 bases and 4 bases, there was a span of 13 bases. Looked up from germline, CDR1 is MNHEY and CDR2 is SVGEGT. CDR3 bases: TGTGCCAGCAGTTACTCGATGGTGGCAGCAGGAAACACCATATATTTT. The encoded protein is CASSYSMVAAGNTIYF.

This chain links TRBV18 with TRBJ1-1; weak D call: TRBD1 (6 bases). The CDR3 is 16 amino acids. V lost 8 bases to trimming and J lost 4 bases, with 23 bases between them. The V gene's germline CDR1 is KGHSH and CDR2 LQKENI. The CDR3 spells CASLPPAGGHGTEAFF. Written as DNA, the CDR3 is TGTGCCAGCCTCCCCCCGGCCGGGGGGCACGGCACTGAAGCTTTCTTT.

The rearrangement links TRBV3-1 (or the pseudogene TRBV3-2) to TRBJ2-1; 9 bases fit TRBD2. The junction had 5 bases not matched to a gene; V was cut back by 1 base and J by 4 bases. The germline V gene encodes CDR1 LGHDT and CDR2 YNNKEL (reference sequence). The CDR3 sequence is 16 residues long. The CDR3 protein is CASSQVRLAGYNEQFF. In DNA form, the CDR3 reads TGTGCCAGCAGCCAAGTTCGGCTAGCGGGATACAATGAGCAGTTCTTC.

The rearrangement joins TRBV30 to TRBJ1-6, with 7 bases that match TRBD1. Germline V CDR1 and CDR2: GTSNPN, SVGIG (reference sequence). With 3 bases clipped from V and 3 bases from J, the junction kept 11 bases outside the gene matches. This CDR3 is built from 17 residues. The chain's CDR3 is CAWSADRFGGYNSPLHF. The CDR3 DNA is TGTGCCTGGAGCGCGGACAGGTTTGGTGGCTATAATTCACCCCTCCACTTT.

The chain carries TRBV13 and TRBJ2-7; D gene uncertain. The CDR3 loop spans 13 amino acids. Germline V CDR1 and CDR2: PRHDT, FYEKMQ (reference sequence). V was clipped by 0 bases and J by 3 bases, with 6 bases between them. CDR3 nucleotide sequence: TGTGCCAGCAGCTTAGGCCCGAGCTACGAGCAGTACTTC. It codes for CASSLGPSYEQYF.